This T cell receptor beta chain appears in the sequencing data of a study of blood T cell repertoires in COVID-19. Germline-derived CDR1 and CDR2 are WSHSY and SAAADI. CDR3 size: 15 residues. V gave up 0 bases and J gave up 5 bases, with 13 bases separating them. TCRdb keeps only in-frame clones here, not all; method: immunoSEQ multiplex PCR. This sample carries around 100,000 clones, more than 60% of them seen once, and the ten largest clones take roughly 20%. Sequencing used peripheral blood. This clonotype originated in a man aged 65 to 79 with active or convalescent COVID-19. This chain joins TRBV10-2 and TRBJ1-2; the D is unclear. The DNA of the CDR3 is TGCGCCAGCAGTGAGTCGTTTTACAGACAATATGGCTACACCTTC. Translated: CASSESFYRQYGYTF.